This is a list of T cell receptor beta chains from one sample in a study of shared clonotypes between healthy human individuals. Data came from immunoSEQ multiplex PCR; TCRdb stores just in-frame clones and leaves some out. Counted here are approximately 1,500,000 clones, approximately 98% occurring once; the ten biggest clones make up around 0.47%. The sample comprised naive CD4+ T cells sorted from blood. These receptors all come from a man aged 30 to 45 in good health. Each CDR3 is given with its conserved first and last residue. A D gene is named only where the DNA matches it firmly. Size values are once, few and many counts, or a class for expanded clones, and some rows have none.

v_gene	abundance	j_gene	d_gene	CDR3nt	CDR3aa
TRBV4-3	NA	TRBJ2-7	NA	TGCGCCAGCAGCCAGAACAGGGTTTCGGACGAGCAGTACTTC	CASSQNRVSDEQYF
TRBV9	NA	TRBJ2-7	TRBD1	TGTGCCAGCAGCGCCCACGACAGGGGGCTATACGAGCAGTACTTC	CASSAHDRGLYEQYF
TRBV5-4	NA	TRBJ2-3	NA	TGTGCCAGCAGCTTGGTCGGCGTCAGGGCGCCAGATACGCAGTATTTT	CASSLVGVRAPDTQYF
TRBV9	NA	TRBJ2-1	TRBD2	TGTGCCAGCAGCGTTCGACTAGCGGGAGTTAATGAGCAGTTCTTC	CASSVRLAGVNEQFF
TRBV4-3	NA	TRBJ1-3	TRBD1	TGCGCCAGCAGCCAAGAGGCAGGGGGCGTCGGAAACACCATATATTTT	CASSQEAGGVGNTIYF
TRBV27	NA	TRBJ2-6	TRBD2	TGTGCCAGCAGTCTCCAGACTAGCGGGAGGCGCACTGGGGCCAACGTCCTGACTTTC	CASSLQTSGRRTGANVLTF
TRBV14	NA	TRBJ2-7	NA	TGTGCCAGCAGCGCCGGGATCACCTACGAGCAGTACTTC	CASSAGITYEQYF
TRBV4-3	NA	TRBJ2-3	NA	TGCGCCAGCAGCCTCCTACGTCCAGATACGCAGTATTTT	CASSLLRPDTQYF
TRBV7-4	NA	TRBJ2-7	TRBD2	TGTGCCAGCAGCTTCCTGACTAGCGCCAAGCAGTACTTC	CASSFLTSAKQYF
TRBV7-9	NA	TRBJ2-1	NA	TGTGCCAGCAGCTTAAGTCACGGAGGGGCCGCAGAGTTCCATGAGCAGTTCTTC	CASSLSHGGAAEFHEQFF
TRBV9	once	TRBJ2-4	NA	TGTGCCAGCAGCGTGAGATTCGGGGGTGGTGGGGCCAAAAACATTCAGTACTTC	CASSVRFGGGGAKNIQYF
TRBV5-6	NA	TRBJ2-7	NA	TGTGCCAGCAGCGGGGGGGCTGGTTTGAAGCCCTACGAGCAGTACTTC	CASSGGAGLKPYEQYF
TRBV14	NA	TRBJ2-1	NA	TGTGCCAGCAGCCAAGAAGGAAAGGGACTGAACCTTCGGGAGCAGTTCTTC	CASSQEGKGLNLREQFF
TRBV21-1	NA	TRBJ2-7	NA	TGTGCCTGGACACCTTACGAGCAGTACTTC	CAWTPYEQYF
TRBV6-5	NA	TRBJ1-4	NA	TGTGCCAGCAGTTTCAACATTAAGAGTGAAAAACTGTTTTTT	CASSFNIKSEKLFF
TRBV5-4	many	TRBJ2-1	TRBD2	TGTGCCAGCGGAGGGGTCGGGAGGGCGCCCAATGAGCAGTTCTTC	CASGGVGRAPNEQFF
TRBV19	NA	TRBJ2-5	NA	TGTGCCAGTAGACCGGGCGGGACCCTCGGGGAGACCCAGTACTTC	CASRPGGTLGETQYF
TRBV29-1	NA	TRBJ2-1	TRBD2	TGCAGCGTTGCCGGGACTAGCGGGAGAGAATACAATGAGCAGTTCTTC	CSVAGTSGREYNEQFF
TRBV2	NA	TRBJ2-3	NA	TGTGCCAGCAGTGAATTGGCGGGACACACAGATACGCAGTATTTT	CASSELAGHTDTQYF
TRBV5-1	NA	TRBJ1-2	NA	TGCGCCAGCAGCTTGGGAACCGCAGGCTATGGCTACACCTTC	CASSLGTAGYGYTF